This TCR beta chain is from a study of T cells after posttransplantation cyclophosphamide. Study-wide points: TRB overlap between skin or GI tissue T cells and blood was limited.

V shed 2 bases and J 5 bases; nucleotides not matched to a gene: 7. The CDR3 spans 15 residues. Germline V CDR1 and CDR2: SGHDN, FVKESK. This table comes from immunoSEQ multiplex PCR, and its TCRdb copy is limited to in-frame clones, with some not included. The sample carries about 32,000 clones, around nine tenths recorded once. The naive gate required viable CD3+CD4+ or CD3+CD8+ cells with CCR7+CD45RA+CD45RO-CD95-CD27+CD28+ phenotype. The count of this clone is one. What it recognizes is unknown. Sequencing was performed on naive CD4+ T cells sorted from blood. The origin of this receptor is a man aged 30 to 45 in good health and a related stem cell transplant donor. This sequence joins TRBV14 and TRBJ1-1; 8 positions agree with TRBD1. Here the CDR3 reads CASSQRRGLGTEAFF. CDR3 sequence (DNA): TGTGCCAGCAGCCAACGCAGGGGGCTTGGGACTGAAGCTTTCTTT. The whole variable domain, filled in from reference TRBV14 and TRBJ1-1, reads EAGVTQFPSHSVIEKGQTVTLRCDPISGHDNLYWYRRVMGKEIKFLLHFVKESKQDESGMPNNRFLAERTGGTYSTLKVQPAELEDSGVYFCASSQRRGLGTEAFFGQGTRLTVV.